The present T cell receptor (beta chain) was sequenced within a study of blood T cell repertoires in COVID-19. Across the study: Samples taken during acute and convalescent COVID-19 were collected in the United States, Italy and Spain. T cells, B-cell-depleted T cells, or PBMCs supplied cDNA or gDNA.

Germline CDR1 and CDR2: SEHNR and FQNEAQ (reference sequence). The CDR3 is made up of 14 amino acids. Trimming at V came to 9 bases and at J to 4 bases, leaving 12 bases not matched to a gene. Authors' methods: The assay estimated nucleated cells by amplifying reference gene primers. Clones were sequenced by immunoSEQ multiplex PCR, and TCRdb holds only the in-frame ones, with some missing. From that table come the V and J calls and clone size; the DNA was used to work out D and trimming. The sample has roughly 240,000 clones, about four fifths seen once. The chain is built from TRBV7-9 and TRBJ2-7; 7 bases fit TRBD1. The sample taken for sequencing was peripheral blood. The clonotype comes from a woman aged 70 to 79 with acute or convalescent COVID-19. This CDR3 reads CASSSAGTDYEQYF. The CDR3 bases are TGTGCCAGTTCGTCCGCCGGGACAGATTACGAGCAGTACTTC.